The source of this TCR beta chain is a study of OX40 agonist ivuxolimab in advanced cancers. Regarding the complete study: Ivuxolimab was a fully human IgG2 agonistic monoclonal antibody targeting the costimulatory receptor OX40 (CD134). A male proportion of around 81% and a mean age of approximately 60 years, ranging from about 20 to 85, were recorded for the dose-escalation cohort. The paper describes the monotherapy dose-escalation part (N = 52 patients) of the phase I trial of ivuxolimab. Prior anti-PD-1, anti-PD-L1 or anti-CTLA-4 therapy was permitted, and about two fifths of dose-escalation patients had received checkpoint inhibitors. Partial responses occurred in three dose-escalation patients: two with cutaneous melanoma and one with hepatocellular carcinoma. Intravenous ivuxolimab was administered to patients every 2 weeks at six dose levels: 0.01, 0.1, 0.3, 1.5, 3 and 10 mg/kg. Of the roughly 50 dose-escalation patients, hepatocellular carcinoma was present in 19, melanoma in about 15, renal cell carcinoma in 9 and head and neck cancer in 9. Peripheral TCRbeta sequencing aimed to test whether ivuxolimab altered TCR sequence diversity and caused clonal T-cell expansion. General study outcomes and caveats: After ivuxolimab, CD8+ T cells had more expanded clones than CD4+ T cells on average. Partial responders in the 0.1-3.0 mg/kg groups had among the lowest normalized peripheral clonal expansion, especially among CD8+ T cells. At doses of 0.1 to 3.0 mg/kg, clonal expansion of both CD4+ and CD8+ blood T cells was observed from baseline to week 6. Antigen specificity was not determined for the clonally expanded peripheral T cells. Low levels of normalized T-cell clonal expansion were also seen in some patients who did not respond.

The trial excluded patients who had a history of autoimmune disease or were on systemic immunosuppression. In every dose cohort, peripheral blood was drawn for TCR sequencing at baseline, cycle 4 day 1, and cycle 7 day 1. The samples were taken from a phase I, first-in-human, multicenter, open-label dose-escalation trial of ivuxolimab. Adults with locally advanced or metastatic melanoma, renal cell carcinoma, hepatocellular carcinoma or head and neck squamous cell carcinoma were enrolled in the trial. Before TCR sequencing, CD4+ T cells and CD8+ T cells were sorted from peripheral blood as separate populations. In regard to this clone: This receptor's antigen is unknown. Per-base quality was not reported, and no clone a single base away is much larger than it.

Genomic DNA was extracted from sorted cells for sequencing of the TCRbeta CDR3 region. The immunoSEQ Assay was used for sequencing of TCRbeta CDR3 regions. This immuneACCESS table, as held by TCRdb, lists in-frame sequences with V and J called but not all clones. Of the missing ones, under half trace to an unresolved V gene in checked studies; the others have no known cause. The sample profile shows more than 80,000 clones; about 89% of them were found once. The ten largest account for 1.5% to 2% of the sample. Sequenced here: CD4+ or CD8+ T cells sorted from blood, sampled in a trial of the OX40 agonist ivuxolimab. The receptor was isolated from an adult with an advanced solid tumor such as melanoma, head and neck, liver or kidney cancer.

The CDR3 protein is CASSLAGLAVPNEQFF. The DNA sequence is TGTGCCAGCAGCTTAGCTGGACTAGCGGTACCCAATGAGCAGTTCTTC. This sequence uses TRBV7-2 and TRBJ2-1; 10 bases in the middle match TRBD2. The CDR3 covers 16 residues, taking in both the cysteine and the phenylalanine. CDR3 DNA only is kept here, 48 bases in frame from base 1. V is pruned by 0 bases and J by 6 bases, leaving 5 bases of the junction without a gene match. In the germline V gene, CDR1 corresponds to SGHTA and CDR2 to FQGNSA.